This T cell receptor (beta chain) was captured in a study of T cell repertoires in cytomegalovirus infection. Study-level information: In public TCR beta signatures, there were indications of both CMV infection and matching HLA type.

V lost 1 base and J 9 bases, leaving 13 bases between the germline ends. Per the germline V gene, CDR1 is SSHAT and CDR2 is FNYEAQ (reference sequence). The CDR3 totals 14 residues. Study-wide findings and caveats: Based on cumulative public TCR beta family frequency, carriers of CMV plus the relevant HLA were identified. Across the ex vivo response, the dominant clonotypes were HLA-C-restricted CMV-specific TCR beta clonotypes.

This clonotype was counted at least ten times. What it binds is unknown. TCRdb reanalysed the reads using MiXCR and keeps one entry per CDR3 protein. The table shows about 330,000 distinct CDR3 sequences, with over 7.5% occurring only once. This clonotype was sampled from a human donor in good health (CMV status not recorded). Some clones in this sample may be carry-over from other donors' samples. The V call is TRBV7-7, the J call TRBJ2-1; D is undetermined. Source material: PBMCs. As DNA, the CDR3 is TGTGCCAGCAGCTTAGAGGTTCAGGCAGCTGAGCAGTTCTTC. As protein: CASSLEVQAAEQFF.